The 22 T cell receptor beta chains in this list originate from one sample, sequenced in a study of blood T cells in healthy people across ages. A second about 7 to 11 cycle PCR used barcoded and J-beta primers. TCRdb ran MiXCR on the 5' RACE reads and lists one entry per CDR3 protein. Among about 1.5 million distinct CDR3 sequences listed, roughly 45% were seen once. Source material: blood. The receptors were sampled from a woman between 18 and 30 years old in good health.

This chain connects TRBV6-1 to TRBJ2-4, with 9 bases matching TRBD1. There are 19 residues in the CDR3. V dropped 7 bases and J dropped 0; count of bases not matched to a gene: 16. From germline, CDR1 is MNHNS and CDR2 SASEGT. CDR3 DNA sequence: TGTGCCAGCATCTCCCGGATGGGACAGGGTACCCTAGCCAAAAACATTCAGTACTTC. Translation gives CASISRMGQGTLAKNIQYF.

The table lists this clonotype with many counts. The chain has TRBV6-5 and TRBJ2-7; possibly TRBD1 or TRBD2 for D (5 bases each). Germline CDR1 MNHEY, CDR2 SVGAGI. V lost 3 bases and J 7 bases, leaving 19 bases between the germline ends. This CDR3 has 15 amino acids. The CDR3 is CASSYPGLDGQEQYF. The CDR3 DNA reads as TGTGCCAGCAGTTATCCGGGGCTAGACGGTCAAGAGCAGTACTTC.

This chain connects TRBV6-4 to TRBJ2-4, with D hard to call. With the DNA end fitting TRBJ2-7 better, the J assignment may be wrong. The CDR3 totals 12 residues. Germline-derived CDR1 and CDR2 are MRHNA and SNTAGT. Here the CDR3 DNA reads TGTGCCAGCAACCCAGGCCGCTACGAGCAGTACTTC. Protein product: CASNPGRYEQYF.

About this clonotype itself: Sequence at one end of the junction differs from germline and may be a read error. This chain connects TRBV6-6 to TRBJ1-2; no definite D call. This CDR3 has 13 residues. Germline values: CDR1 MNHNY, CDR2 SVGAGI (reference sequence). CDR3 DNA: TGTGCCTGCAGTTCCAGGAGTGACTATGGCTACACCTTC. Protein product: CACSSRSDYGYTF.

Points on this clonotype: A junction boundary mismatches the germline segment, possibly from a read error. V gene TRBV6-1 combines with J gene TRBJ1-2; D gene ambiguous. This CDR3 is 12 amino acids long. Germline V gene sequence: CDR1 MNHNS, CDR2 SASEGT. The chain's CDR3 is CASSEVVNGYTF. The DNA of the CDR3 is TGTGCCAGCAGTGAGGTAGTTAATGGCTACACTTTC.

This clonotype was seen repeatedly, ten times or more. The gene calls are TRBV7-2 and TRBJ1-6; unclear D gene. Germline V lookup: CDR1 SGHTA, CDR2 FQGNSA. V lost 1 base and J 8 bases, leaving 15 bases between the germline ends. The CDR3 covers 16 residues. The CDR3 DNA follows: TGTGCCAGCAGCTTAGTCACGACACGGAAAGATTCACCCCTCCACTTT. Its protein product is CASSLVTTRKDSPLHF. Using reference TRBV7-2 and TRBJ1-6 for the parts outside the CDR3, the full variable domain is GAGVSQSPSNKVTEKGKDVELRCDPISGHTALYWYRQSLGQGLEFLIYFQGNSAPDKSGLPSDRFSAERTGGSVSTLTIQRTQQEDSAVYLCASSLVTTRKDSPLHFGNGTRLTVT.

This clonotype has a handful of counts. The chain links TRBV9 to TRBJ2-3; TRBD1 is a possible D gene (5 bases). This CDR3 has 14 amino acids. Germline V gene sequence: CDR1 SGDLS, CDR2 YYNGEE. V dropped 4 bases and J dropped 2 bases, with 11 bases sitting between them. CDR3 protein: CASSTQTATDTQYF. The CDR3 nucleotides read TGTGCCAGCAGCACCCAGACAGCCACAGATACGCAGTATTTT.

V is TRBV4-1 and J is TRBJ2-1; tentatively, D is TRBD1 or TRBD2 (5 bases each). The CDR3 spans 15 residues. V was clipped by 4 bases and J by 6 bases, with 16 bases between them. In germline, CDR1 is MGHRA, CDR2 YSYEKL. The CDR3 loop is CASSPPGLAPNEQFF. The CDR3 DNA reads TGCGCCAGCAGCCCACCAGGGCTAGCCCCCAATGAGCAGTTCTTC.

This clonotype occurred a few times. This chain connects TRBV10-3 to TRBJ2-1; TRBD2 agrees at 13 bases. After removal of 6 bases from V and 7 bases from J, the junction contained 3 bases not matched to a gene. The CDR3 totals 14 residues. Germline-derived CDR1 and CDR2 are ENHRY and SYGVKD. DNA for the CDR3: TGTGCCATCAGCGGACTAGCGGGGGCTAATGAGCAGTTCTTC. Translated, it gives CAISGLAGANEQFF.

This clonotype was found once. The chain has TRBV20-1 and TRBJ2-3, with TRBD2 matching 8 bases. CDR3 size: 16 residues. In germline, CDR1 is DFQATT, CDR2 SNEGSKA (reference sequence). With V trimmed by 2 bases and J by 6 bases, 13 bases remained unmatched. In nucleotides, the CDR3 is TGCAGTGCTAGAACGGTCAGCGGGGGACGGGATGATACGCAGTATTTT. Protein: CSARTVSGGRDDTQYF.

CDR3 coding DNA: TGTGCCAGCAGTTGGAGTGGGGGCGGCAATGAGCAGTACTTC. Its translation: CASSWSGGGNEQYF. The chain couples TRBV12-3 or TRBV12-4 to TRBJ2-7; D possibly corresponds to TRBD1 (6 bases). The length of the CDR3 is 14 residues. V dropped 4 bases and J dropped 7 bases, with 17 bases sitting between them.

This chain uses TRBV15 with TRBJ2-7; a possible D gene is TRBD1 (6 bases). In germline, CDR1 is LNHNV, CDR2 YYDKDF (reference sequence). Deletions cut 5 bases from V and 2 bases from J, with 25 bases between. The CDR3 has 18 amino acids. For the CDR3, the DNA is TGTGCCACCAGCTCACGACCCCTCTTACAGGGTCTTCCCTACGAGCAGTACTTC. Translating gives CATSSRPLLQGLPYEQYF.

CDR3 loop: CASSLTFSRDRGNEQFF. The DNA for the CDR3 is TGTGCCAGCAGCTTAACATTCAGTAGGGACAGGGGAAATGAGCAGTTCTTC. V is TRBV7-3 and J is TRBJ2-1; 10 bases agree with TRBD1. The V gene end was trimmed by 0 bases and the J gene end by 7 bases; junction bases not matched to a gene: 9. This CDR3 region has 17 residues. Germline values: CDR1 SGHTA, CDR2 FQGTGA.

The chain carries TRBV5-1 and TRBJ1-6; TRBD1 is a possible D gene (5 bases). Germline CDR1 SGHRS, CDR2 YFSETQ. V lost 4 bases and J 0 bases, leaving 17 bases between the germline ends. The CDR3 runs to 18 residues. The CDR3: CASSTRDGLSSYNSPLHF. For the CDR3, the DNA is TGCGCCAGCAGCACCCGGGACGGCCTGAGCTCCTATAATTCACCCCTCCACTTT.

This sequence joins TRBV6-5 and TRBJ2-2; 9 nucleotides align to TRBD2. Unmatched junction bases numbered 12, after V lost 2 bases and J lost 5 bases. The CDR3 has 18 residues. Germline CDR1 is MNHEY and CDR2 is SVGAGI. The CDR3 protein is CASSYGRLAVLRTGELFF. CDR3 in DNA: TGTGCCAGCAGTTACGGCAGACTAGCGGTCCTTCGGACCGGGGAGCTGTTTTTT.

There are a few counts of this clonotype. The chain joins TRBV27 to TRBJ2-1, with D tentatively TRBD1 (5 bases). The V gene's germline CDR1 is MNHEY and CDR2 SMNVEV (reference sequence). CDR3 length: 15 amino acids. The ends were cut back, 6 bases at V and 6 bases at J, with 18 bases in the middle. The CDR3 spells CASRTDGTLSNEQFF. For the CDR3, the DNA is TGTGCCAGCAGGACAGACGGAACCCTTTCCAATGAGCAGTTCTTC.

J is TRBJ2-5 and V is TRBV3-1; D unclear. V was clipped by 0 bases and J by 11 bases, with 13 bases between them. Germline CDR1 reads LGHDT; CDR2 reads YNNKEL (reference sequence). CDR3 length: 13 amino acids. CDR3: CASSQERSARQYF. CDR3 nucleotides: TGTGCCAGCAGCCAAGAGCGATCGGCAAGGCAGTACTTC.

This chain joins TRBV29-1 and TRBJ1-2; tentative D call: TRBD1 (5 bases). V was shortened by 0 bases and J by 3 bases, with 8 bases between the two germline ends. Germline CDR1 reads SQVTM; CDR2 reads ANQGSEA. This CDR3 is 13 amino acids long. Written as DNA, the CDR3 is TGCAGCGTTGAAGACCAGGGTTACTATGGCTACACCTTC. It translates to CSVEDQGYYGYTF.

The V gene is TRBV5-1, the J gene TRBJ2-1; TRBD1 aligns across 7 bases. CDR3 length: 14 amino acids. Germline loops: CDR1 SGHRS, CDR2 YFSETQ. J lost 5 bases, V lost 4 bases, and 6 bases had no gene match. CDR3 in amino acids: CASSVSQGNNEQFF. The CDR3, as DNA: TGCGCCAGCAGCGTATCACAGGGGAACAATGAGCAGTTCTTC.

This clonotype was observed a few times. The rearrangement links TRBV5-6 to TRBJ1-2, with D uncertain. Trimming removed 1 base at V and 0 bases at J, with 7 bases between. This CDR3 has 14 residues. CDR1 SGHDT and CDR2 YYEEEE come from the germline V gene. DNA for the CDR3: TGTGCCAGCAGCTTGCTCCAGGCTAACTATGGCTACACCTTC. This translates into CASSLLQANYGYTF.

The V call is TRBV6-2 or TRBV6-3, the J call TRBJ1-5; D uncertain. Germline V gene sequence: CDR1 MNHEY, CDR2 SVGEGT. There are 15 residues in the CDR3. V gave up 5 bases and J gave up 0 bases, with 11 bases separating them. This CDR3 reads CASSQPVLSNQPQHF. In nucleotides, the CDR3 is TGTGCCAGCAGTCAACCGGTTCTTAGCAATCAGCCCCAGCATTTT.

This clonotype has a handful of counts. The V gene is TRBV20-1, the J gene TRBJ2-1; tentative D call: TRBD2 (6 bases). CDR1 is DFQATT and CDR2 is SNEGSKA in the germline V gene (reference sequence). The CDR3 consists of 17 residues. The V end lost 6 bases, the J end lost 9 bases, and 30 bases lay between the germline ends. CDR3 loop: CSARVSWLATFYGEQFF. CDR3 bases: TGCAGTGCCCGAGTGAGCTGGCTAGCGACTTTTTACGGTGAGCAGTTCTTC.